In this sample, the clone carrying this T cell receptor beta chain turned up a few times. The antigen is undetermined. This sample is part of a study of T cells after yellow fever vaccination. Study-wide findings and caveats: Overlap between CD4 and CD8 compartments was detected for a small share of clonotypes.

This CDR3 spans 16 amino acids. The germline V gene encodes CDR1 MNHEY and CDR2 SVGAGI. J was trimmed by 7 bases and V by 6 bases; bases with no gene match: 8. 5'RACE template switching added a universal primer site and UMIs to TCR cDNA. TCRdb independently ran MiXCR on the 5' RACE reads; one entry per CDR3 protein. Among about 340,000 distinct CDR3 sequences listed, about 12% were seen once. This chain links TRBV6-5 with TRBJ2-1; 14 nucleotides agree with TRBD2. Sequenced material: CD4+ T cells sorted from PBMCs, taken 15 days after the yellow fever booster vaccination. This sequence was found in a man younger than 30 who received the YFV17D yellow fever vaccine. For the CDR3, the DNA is TGTGCCAGCAGCCGACTAGCGGGGGGGAATAGGAATGAGCAGTTCTTC. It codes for CASSRLAGGNRNEQFF.